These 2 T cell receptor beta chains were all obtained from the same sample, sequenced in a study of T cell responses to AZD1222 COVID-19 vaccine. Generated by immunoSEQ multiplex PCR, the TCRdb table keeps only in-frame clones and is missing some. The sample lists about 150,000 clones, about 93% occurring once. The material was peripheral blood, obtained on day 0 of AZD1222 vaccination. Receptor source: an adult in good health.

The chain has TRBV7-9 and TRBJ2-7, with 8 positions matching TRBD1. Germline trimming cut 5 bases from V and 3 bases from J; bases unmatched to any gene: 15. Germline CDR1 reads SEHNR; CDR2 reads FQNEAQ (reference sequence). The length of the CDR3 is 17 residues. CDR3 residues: CASSQGAHSPLHYEQYF. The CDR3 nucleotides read TGTGCCAGCAGCCAGGGGGCTCACAGTCCCCTACACTACGAGCAGTACTTC.

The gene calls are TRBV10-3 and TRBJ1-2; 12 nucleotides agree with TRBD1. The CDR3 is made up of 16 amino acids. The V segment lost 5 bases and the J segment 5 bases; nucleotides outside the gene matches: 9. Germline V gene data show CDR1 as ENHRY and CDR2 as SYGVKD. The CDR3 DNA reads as TGTGCCATCAGTCCGGCCGGGACAGGGGGCAAATATGGCTACACCTTC. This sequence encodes CAISPAGTGGKYGYTF.